The 9 T cell receptor beta chains below were found in one sample sequenced in a study of regulatory T cells in long-lasting Graves disease. Both iRepertoire HTBI primers and Arm-PCR of CDR3 regions were used to build the TCR beta libraries. TCRdb independently ran MiXCR on the multiplex PCR reads; one entry per CDR3 protein. The sample consists of hundreds of thousands of distinct CDR3 sequences, around a sixth of them appearing once. The time point is: newly diagnosed GD, antithyroid drugs for less than 3 months. PBMC-extracted RNA yielded the TCR library. Material: peripheral blood mononuclear cells (PBMCs), obtained at new diagnosis, from a patient treated with antithyroid drugs. These receptors were taken from a female donor with Graves disease.

This clonotype was detected only a few times. Being one base from a much bigger clone, this may be a read error. The V call is TRBV7-9, the J call TRBJ2-7; D might be TRBD2 (6 bases). The CDR3 sequence is 14 residues long. Germline V gene sequence: CDR1 SEHNR, CDR2 FQNEAQ (reference sequence). V was shortened by 3 bases and J by 3 bases, with 12 bases between the two germline ends. This CDR3 reads CASSFGGNGYEQYF. CDR3 DNA sequence: TGTGCCAGCAGCTTTGGGGGGAATGGCTACGAGCAGTACTTC.

Ten or more counts support this clonotype. V is TRBV29-1 and J is TRBJ2-7; 8 bases are a match to TRBD2. With 6 bases clipped from V and 0 bases from J, the junction kept 7 bases outside the gene matches. The CDR3 length is 14 residues. Looked up from germline, CDR1 is SQVTM and CDR2 is ANQGSEA. In DNA, the CDR3 is TGCAGCGTCCAACTAGCGGTAAGCTCCTACGAGCAGTACTTC. This codes for CSVQLAVSSYEQYF.

This clonotype was counted at least ten times. This chain uses TRBV6-1 with TRBJ1-3; the D is unclear. The germline gives CDR1 MNHNS, CDR2 SASEGT. This CDR3 comprises 14 residues. V was clipped by 7 bases and J by 1 base, with 11 bases between them. CDR3 nucleotides: TGTGCCAGCACTGACCGATGGTCTGGAAACACCATATATTTT. Protein product: CASTDRWSGNTIYF.

V and J are TRBV7-9 and TRBJ1-2; D is uncertain. The CDR3 contains 13 residues. From germline, CDR1 is SEHNR and CDR2 FQNEAQ (reference sequence). With 8 bases removed from V and 9 bases from J, the gap between germline ends came to 19 bases. The CDR3 DNA sequence: TGTGCCAGCTCGATTGCAGGCAGCACGAGCTACACCTTC. It is translated as CASSIAGSTSYTF.

The table lists this clonotype with many counts. The rearrangement joins TRBV13 to TRBJ1-1; TRBD1 agrees at 11 bases. This CDR3 region has 13 residues. Germline CDR1 reads PRHDT; CDR2 reads FYEKMQ (reference sequence). Unmatched junction bases numbered 1, after V lost 4 bases and J lost 6 bases. Written as DNA, the CDR3 is TGTGCCAGCAGCTGGGGACAGGGGGCTGAAGCTTTCTTT. It encodes CASSWGQGAEAFF.

This clonotype was seen more than once but under ten times. The chain employs TRBV6-8 and TRBJ1-3, with D uncertain. Germline assignment: CDR1 MNHGY and CDR2 SAAAGT. The V end lost 2 bases, the J end lost 3 bases, and 14 bases lay between the germline ends. CDR3 size: 16 residues. CDR3 sequence reads: CASSYLKRAFGNTIYF. The CDR3 bases are TGTGCCAGCAGTTACCTAAAGAGGGCCTTTGGAAACACCATATATTTT.

This clonotype was detected a few times. The chain links TRBV6-1 to TRBJ2-4; possibly TRBD1 for D (5 bases). CDR1 is MNHNS, CDR2 SASEGT, per germline. V lost 10 bases to trimming and J lost 8 bases, with 21 bases between them. The CDR3 contains 14 residues. The CDR3, as DNA: TGTGCCACAAGCCGCGAATTCGAAGGGGACATTCAGTACTTC. It translates to CATSREFEGDIQYF.

This rearrangement joins TRBV6-1 to TRBJ1-2; maybe TRBD1 (6 bases). V was trimmed by 5 bases and J by 0 bases, leaving 10 bases between them. This CDR3 region has 14 residues. The V gene's germline CDR1 is MNHNS and CDR2 SASEGT. The CDR3 here is CASSRGGPNYGYTF. The CDR3 DNA is TGTGCCAGCAGTAGGGGGGGACCTAACTATGGCTACACCTTC.

This clonotype was found many times. The rearrangement joins TRBV6-1 to TRBJ2-5; D gene ambiguous. The V gene lost 6 bases and the J gene lost 7 bases, with 15 bases spanning the gap. The CDR3 loop spans 13 amino acids. Germline V gives CDR1 MNHNS, CDR2 SASEGT. CDR3 sequence reads: CASSPQLGLTQYF. DNA of the CDR3: TGTGCCAGCAGCCCGCAGCTGGGTTTGACCCAGTACTTC.